This TCR beta chain was sequenced for a study of shared clonotypes between healthy human individuals. Study findings and constraints: Researchers sampled only blood; tissue repertoires likely differ. The small donor group covered limited genetic and exposure diversity.

This CDR3 is built from 15 residues. The V end lost 0 bases, the J end lost 0 bases, and 10 bases lay between the germline ends. From germline, CDR1 is GTSNPN and CDR2 SVGIG (reference sequence). Using immunoSEQ multiplex PCR, the repertoire was profiled, and TCRdb retains in-frame clones only, with some absent. Of over 400,000 clones listed, around 96% are singletons. On this clone: Antigen specificity is unknown.

Sequencing was performed on naive CD4+ T cells sorted from blood. Subset described: CD45RA+ positively selected. This chain joins TRBV30 and TRBJ2-3; possibly TRBD2 for D (6 bases). This receptor was identified in a woman between 25 and 40 years old in good health. The CDR3 sequence is CAWSVLGGSTDTQYF. CDR3 coding DNA: TGTGCCTGGAGTGTACTTGGGGGGAGCACAGATACGCAGTATTTT.